These 11 T cell receptor beta chains originate from one sample sequenced in a study of shared clonotypes between healthy human individuals. Produced via immunoSEQ multiplex PCR; TCRdb's table is partial and in-frame only. Among approximately 350,000 clones listed, around 74% were seen once. Sequenced: memory CD4+ T cells sorted from blood. The subset is: CD45RA-negative fraction. Receptors originate from a young man in good health.

V usage is TRBV6-1 and J usage is TRBJ1-1; D is possibly TRBD1 (6 bases). V was clipped by 6 bases and J by 11 bases, with 16 bases between them. In germline, CDR1 is MNHNS, CDR2 SASEGT. CDR3 length: 12 amino acids. This CDR3 is CASREQGLAAFF. In DNA, the CDR3 is TGTGCCAGCAGGGAACAGGGTCTGGCGGCTTTCTTT.

V usage is TRBV27 and J usage is TRBJ2-1, with 11 bases fitting TRBD2. The CDR3 consists of 17 residues. After removal of 4 bases from V and 3 bases from J, the junction contained 8 bases not matched to a gene. Germline CDR1 is MNHEY and CDR2 is SMNVEV (reference sequence). CDR3 amino acids: CASSSTRLAGRYNEQFF. CDR3 bases: TGTGCCAGCAGTTCAACTCGACTAGCGGGGCGCTACAATGAGCAGTTCTTC.

The V and J genes are TRBV5-1 and TRBJ2-5, with D tentatively TRBD1 (6 bases). Trimming removed 5 bases from V and 1 base from J, with 12 bases in between. The CDR3 has 14 amino acids. From germline, CDR1 is SGHRS and CDR2 YFSETQ. The CDR3 is CASSRQDLQETQYF. In nucleotides, the CDR3 is TGCGCCAGCAGTCGACAGGATCTCCAAGAGACCCAGTACTTC.

This chain joins TRBV11-3 and TRBJ2-1; 7 bases align to TRBD2. Trimming removed 5 bases from V and 0 bases from J; junction bases left unmatched: 4. Germline V lookup: CDR1 SGHNT, CDR2 YENEEA. This CDR3 region has 15 residues. The CDR3, as DNA: TGTGCCAGCAGCCCAACTAGCGACTCCTACAATGAGCAGTTCTTC. It yields the protein CASSPTSDSYNEQFF.

V is TRBV28 and J is TRBJ2-5, with TRBD2 identical over 12 bases. CDR3 length equals 15 residues. In germline, CDR1 is MDHEN, CDR2 SYDVKM. The junction had 5 bases not matched to a gene; V was cut back by 6 bases and J by 3 bases. The chain's CDR3 is CASRLRLAGEETQYF. CDR3 nucleotide sequence: TGTGCCAGCAGGTTACGACTAGCGGGAGAAGAGACCCAGTACTTC.

There are a few counts of this clone. The V and J genes are TRBV5-1 and TRBJ2-4, with TRBD2 matching over 7 bases. Trimming cost V 1 base and J 0 bases; bases outside gene matches: 7. CDR3 size: 17 residues. Germline values: CDR1 SGHRS, CDR2 YFSETQ. CDR3 protein: CASSLSTGGLAKNIQYF. CDR3 DNA: TGCGCCAGCAGCTTGTCTACGGGAGGTTTAGCCAAAAACATTCAGTACTTC.

This chain links TRBV29-1 with TRBJ1-1; D is unresolved. From germline, CDR1 is SQVTM and CDR2 ANQGSEA. The CDR3 length is 12 residues. Trimming stripped 5 bases from V and 6 bases from J, with 13 bases between. CDR3 DNA: TGCAGCGTTATTGGTGGGTCCGCTGAAGCTTTCTTT. This sequence encodes CSVIGGSAEAFF. Together with reference TRBV29-1 and TRBJ1-1, the CDR3 gives the full variable domain: SAVISQKPSRDICQRGTSLTIQCQVDSQVTMMFWYRQQPGQSLTLIATANQGSEATYESGFVIDKFPISRPNLTFSTLTVSNMSPEDSSIYLCSVIGGSAEAFFGQGTRLTVV.

This chain uses TRBV28 with TRBJ1-2, with D unresolved. V lost 2 bases, J lost 8 bases, and 21 bases lay in between. The CDR3 length is 16 residues. Germline CDR1 and CDR2: MDHEN and SYDVKM. This chain's CDR3 is CASSLDPSPNLGGYTF. In DNA, the CDR3 is TGTGCCAGCAGTTTAGACCCATCTCCCAACCTGGGGGGCTACACCTTC.

This chain uses TRBV18 with TRBJ1-4, with D perhaps TRBD1 (5 bases). V lost 5 bases, J lost 6 bases, and 10 bases lay in between. The CDR3 covers 13 residues. CDR1 and CDR2 (germline): KGHSH, LQKENI. The CDR3 DNA reads as TGTGCCAGCTCAGCCGGGACGGATGAAAAACTGTTTTTT. This sequence encodes CASSAGTDEKLFF. The whole variable domain, remainder taken from reference TRBV18 and TRBJ1-4, is NAGVMQNPRHLVRRRGQEARLRCSPMKGHSHVYWYRQLPEEGLKFMVYLQKENIIDESGMPKERFSAEFPKEGPSILRIQQVVRGDSAAYFCASSAGTDEKLFFGSGTQLSVL.

The chain is built from TRBV7-9 and TRBJ2-1, with 13 nucleotides matching TRBD2. CDR1 is SEHNR and CDR2 is FQNEAQ in the germline V gene (reference sequence). The J segment lost 2 bases and the V segment lost 2 bases, leaving 0 bases of the junction unmatched. This CDR3 is 16 amino acids long. This CDR3 is CASSLTSGRAYNEQFF. The CDR3 DNA reads TGTGCCAGCAGCTTAACTAGCGGGAGGGCCTACAATGAGCAGTTCTTC.

The V and J genes are TRBV29-1 and TRBJ2-2; 10 bases agree with TRBD1. The J segment lost 3 bases and the V segment lost 7 bases, leaving 14 bases of the junction unmatched. This CDR3 has 17 residues. From germline, CDR1 is SQVTM and CDR2 ANQGSEA. CDR3 sequence: CSAGGTGVSLYTGELFF. The CDR3 DNA follows: TGCAGCGCCGGGGGGACAGGGGTTAGTTTGTACACCGGGGAGCTGTTTTTT.